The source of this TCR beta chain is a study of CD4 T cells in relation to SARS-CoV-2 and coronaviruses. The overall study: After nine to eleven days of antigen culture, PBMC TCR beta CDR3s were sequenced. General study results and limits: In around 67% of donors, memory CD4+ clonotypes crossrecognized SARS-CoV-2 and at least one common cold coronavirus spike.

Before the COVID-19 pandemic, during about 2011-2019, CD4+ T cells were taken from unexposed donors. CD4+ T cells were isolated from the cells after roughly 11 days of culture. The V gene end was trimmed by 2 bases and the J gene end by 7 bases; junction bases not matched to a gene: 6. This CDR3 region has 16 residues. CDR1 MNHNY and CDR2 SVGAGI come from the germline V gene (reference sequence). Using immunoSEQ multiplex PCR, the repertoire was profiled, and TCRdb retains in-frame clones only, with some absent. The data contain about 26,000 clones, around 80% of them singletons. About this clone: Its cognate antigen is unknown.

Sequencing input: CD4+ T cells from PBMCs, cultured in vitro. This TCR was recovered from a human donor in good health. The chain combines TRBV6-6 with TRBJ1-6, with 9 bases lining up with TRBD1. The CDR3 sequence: CASSYPTGGGNSPLHF. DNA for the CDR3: TGTGCCAGCAGTTACCCTACAGGGGGCGGGAATTCACCCCTCCACTTT.